Shown below are 6 T cell receptor beta chains from a single sample sequenced in a study of blood T cells in healthy people across ages. A J-beta primer mix and a sample-barcoded 5' primer were used in a second PCR of about 7 to 12 cycles. TCRdb reprocessed the 5' RACE reads with MiXCR, giving one entry per CDR3 protein. The table lists approximately 1.5 million distinct CDR3 sequences, roughly 43% of them singletons. Sequencing input: blood. These receptors were obtained from a woman aged 18-29 years in good health.

The sample holds a few counts of this clonotype. The chain uses TRBV12-3 or TRBV12-4 and TRBJ1-5, with TRBD1 matching 8 bases. The CDR3 has 15 amino acids. V shed 8 bases, J shed 5 bases, and the junction held 11 bases outside the gene matches. The CDR3 region is CASSPLAGGDQPQHF. The CDR3 region has the DNA TGTGCCAGCTCCCCCTTAGCAGGGGGCGATCAGCCCCAGCATTTT.

V gene TRBV12-3 or TRBV12-4 combines with J gene TRBJ2-1, with 7 positions matching TRBD2. The junction had 8 bases not matched to a gene; V was cut back by 4 bases and J by 5 bases. The CDR3 is 15 amino acids. DNA for the CDR3: TGTGCCAGCAGTTCGCGGGGGAGAGGGAACAATGAGCAGTTCTTC. Amino acid sequence: CASSSRGRGNNEQFF.

The chain recombines TRBV7-9 with TRBJ2-5; D might be TRBD2 (6 bases). The CDR3 consists of 15 residues. Germline assignment: CDR1 SEHNR and CDR2 FQNEAQ (reference sequence). V was trimmed by 3 bases and J by 11 bases, leaving 22 bases between them. In DNA form, the CDR3 reads TGTGCCAGCAGCTTTCGGACTATATCCTACAATGAGCAGTACTTC. This codes for CASSFRTISYNEQYF.

The rearrangement links TRBV12-3 or TRBV12-4 to TRBJ2-3; 7 positions agree with TRBD2. Trimming cost V 7 bases and J 3 bases; bases outside gene matches: 7. The CDR3 contains 14 residues. The CDR3 nucleotides are TGTGCCAGCACCGTGGGGGGGAGTACAGATACGCAGTATTTT. Its translation is CASTVGGSTDTQYF.

In this sample, this clonotype turned up once. This rearrangement joins TRBV24-1 to TRBJ2-4; no clear D gene. The DNA matches TRBJ2-7 better at its end, which makes the J call doubtful. The CDR3 extends over 13 amino acids. Per the germline V gene, CDR1 is KGHDR and CDR2 is SFDVKD. CDR3 coding DNA: TGTGCCACCAGTGACGGACCCGACTACGAGCAGTACTTC. Translation gives CATSDGPDYEQYF.

In the case of this clonotype: One junction end does not reproduce the germline sequence, and a read error may be involved. The J gene is TRBJ2-3, the V gene TRBV5-6; weak D call: TRBD2 (5 bases). Looked up from germline, CDR1 is SGHDT and CDR2 is YYEEEE. CDR3 size: 16 residues. The CDR3 loop reads CASRTSFGGRTDTQYF. In DNA, the CDR3 is TGTGCCAGCAGGACCAGCTTTGGAGGCAGAACAGATACACAGTATTTT.